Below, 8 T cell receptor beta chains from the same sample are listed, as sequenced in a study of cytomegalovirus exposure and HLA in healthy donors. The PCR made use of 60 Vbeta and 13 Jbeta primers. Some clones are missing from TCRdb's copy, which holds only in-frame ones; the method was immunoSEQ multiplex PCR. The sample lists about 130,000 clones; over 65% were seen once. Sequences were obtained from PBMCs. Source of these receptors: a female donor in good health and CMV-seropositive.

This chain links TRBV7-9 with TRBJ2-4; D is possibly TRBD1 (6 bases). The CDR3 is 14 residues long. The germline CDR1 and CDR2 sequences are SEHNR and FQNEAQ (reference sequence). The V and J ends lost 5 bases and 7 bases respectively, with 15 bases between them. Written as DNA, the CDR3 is TGTGCCAGCAGCCAGGACAGCAGGAGGAACATTCAGTACTTC. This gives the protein CASSQDSRRNIQYF. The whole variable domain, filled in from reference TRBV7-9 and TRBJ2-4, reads DTGVSQNPRHKITKRGQNVTFRCDPISEHNRLYWYRQTLGQGPEFLTYFQNEAQLEKSRLLSDRFSAERPKGSFSTLEIQRTEQGDSAMYLCASSQDSRRNIQYFGAGTRLSVL.

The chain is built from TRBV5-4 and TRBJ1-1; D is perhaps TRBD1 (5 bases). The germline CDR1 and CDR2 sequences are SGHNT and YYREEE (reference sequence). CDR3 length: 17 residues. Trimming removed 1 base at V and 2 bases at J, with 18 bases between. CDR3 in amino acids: CASSLTGAGGFNTEAFF. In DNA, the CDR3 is TGTGCCAGCAGCTTGACCGGGGCCGGGGGGTTTAACACTGAAGCTTTCTTT. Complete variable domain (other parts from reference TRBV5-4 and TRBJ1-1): ETGVTQSPTHLIKTRGQQVTLRCSSQSGHNTVSWYQQALGQGPQFIFQYYREEENGRGNFPPRFSGLQFPNYSSELNVNALELDDSALYLCASSLTGAGGFNTEAFFGQGTRLTVV.

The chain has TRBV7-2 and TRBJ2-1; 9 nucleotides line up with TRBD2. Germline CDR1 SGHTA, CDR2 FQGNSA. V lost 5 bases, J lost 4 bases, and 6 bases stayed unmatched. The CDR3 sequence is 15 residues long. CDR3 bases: TGTGCCAGCAGCCAACTAGCGGGTCATTACAATGAGCAGTTCTTC. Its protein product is CASSQLAGHYNEQFF.

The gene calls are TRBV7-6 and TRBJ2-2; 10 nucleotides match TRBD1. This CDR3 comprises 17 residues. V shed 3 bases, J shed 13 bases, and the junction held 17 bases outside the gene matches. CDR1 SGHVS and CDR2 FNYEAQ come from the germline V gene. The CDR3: CASSLETGTGAYLGLFF. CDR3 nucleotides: TGTGCCAGCAGCTTGGAGACCGGGACAGGGGCTTACTTAGGGCTGTTTTTT.

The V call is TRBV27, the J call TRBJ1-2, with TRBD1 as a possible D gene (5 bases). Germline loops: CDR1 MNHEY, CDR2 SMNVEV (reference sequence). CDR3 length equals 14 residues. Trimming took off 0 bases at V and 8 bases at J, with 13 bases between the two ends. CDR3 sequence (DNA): TGTGCCAGCAGTTTATCGCGGGACCTTTTCGGCTACACCTTC. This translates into CASSLSRDLFGYTF.

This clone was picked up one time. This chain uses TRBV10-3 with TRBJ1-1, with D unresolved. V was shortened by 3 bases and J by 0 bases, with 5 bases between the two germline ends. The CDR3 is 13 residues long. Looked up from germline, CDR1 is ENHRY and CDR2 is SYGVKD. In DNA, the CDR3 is TGTGCCATCAGTGACAGATTGAACACTGAAGCTTTCTTT. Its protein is CAISDRLNTEAFF.

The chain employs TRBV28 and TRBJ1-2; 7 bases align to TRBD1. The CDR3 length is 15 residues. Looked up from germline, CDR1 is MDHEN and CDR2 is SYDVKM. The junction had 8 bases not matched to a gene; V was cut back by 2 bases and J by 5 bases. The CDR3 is CASSLRQGVEYGYTF. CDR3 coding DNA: TGTGCCAGCAGTTTACGGCAGGGGGTTGAGTATGGCTACACCTTC.

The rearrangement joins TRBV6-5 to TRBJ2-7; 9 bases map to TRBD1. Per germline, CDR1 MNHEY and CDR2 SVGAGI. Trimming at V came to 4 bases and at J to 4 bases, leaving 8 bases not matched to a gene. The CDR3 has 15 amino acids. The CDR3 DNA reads TGTGCCAGCAGTTCCAACCCGGGACAGGGATACGAGCAGTACTTC. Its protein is CASSSNPGQGYEQYF.